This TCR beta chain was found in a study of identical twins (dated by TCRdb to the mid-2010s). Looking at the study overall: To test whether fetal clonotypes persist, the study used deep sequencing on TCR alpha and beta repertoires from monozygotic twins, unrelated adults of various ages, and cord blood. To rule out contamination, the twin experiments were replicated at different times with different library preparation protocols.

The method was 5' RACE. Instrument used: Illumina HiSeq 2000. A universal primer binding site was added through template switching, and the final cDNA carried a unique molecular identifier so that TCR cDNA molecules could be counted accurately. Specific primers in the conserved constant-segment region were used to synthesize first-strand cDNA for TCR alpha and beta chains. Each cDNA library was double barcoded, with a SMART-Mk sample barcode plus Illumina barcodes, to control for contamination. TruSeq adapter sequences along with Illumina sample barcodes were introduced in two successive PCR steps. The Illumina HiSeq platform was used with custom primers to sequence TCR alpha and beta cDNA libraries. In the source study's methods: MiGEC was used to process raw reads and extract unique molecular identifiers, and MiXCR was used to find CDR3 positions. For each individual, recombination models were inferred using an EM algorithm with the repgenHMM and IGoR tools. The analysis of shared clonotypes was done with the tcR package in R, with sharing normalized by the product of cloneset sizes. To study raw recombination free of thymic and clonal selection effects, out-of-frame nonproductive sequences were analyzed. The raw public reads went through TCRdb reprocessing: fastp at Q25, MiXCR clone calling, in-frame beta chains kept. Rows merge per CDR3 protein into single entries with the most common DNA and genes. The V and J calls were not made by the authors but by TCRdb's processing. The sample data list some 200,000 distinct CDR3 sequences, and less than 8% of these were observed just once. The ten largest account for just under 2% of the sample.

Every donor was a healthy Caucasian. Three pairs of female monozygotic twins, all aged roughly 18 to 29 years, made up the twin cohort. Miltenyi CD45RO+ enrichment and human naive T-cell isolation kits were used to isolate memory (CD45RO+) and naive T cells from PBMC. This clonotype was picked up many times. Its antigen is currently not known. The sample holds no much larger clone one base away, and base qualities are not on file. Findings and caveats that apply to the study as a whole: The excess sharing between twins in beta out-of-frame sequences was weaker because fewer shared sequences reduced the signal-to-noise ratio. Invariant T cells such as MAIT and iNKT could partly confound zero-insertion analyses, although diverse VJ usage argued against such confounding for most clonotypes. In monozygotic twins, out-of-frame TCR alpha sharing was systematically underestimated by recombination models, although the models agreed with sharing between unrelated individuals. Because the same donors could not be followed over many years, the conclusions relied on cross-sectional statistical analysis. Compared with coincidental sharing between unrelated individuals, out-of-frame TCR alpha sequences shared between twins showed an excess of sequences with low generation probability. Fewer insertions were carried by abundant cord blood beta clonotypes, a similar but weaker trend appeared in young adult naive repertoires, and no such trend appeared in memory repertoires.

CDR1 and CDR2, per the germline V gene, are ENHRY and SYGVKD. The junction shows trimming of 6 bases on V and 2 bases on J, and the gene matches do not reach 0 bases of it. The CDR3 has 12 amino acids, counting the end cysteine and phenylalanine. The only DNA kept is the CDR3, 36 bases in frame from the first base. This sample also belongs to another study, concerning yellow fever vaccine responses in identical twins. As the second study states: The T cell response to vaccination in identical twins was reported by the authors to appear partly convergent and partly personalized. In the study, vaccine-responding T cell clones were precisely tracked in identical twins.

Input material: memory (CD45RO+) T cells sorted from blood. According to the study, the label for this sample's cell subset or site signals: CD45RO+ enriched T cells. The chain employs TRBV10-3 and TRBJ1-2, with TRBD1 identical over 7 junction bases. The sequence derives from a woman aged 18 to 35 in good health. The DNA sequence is TGTGCCATCAGACAGGGGAACTATGGCTACACCTTC. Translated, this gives CAIRQGNYGYTF.